This TCR beta chain was obtained from a study of patients and donors after allogeneic stem cell transplantation. TCRdb redid the calling of the RT-PCR reads with MiXCR, one entry per CDR3 protein. The table has about 150,000 distinct CDR3 sequences, 30% to 45% seen once. CDR3 length: 13 amino acids. In germline, CDR1 is MNHEY, CDR2 SVGEGT. Between the trimmed V and J ends, which lost 2 bases and 7 bases, there was a span of 12 bases. V usage is TRBV6-2 or TRBV6-3 and J usage is TRBJ2-7, with D possibly TRBD2 on 5 matching bases. The clonotype was recovered from a human donor who was either an allogeneic HSCT recipient or a stem cell or donor lymphocyte infusion donor (not recorded which). It is not recorded whose cells these are; they may come from a transplant donor. What was sequenced was blood, either unsorted or a sorted T cell fraction (not recorded which). CDR3 nucleotides: TGTGCCAGCAGTTACGCGAGGGTTAGAGAGCAGTACTTC. Translating it yields CASSYARVREQYF.